This TCR beta chain was sequenced during a study of blood T cell repertoires in COVID-19. Per the study methods: Estimates of nucleated cell counts were drawn from the amplification of reference gene primers. The data were produced by immunoSEQ multiplex PCR, yet TCRdb's version contains in-frame clones alone and is incomplete. V and J calls and clone size follow that table, whereas D and trimming were derived from the DNA. Of 90,000 to 100,000 clones in the sample, approximately 90% were seen once. Germline lookup yields CDR1 ENHRY and CDR2 SYGVKD. The CDR3 has 15 residues. Germline trimming cut 5 bases from V and 9 bases from J; bases unmatched to any gene: 13.

J is TRBJ2-1 and V is TRBV10-3, with TRBD2 identical over 7 bases. This receptor was taken from a man in his 70s with acute or convalescent COVID-19. The material sequenced was peripheral blood. CDR3 residues: CAISPGLDEGSEQFF. In nucleotides, the CDR3 is TGTGCCATCAGTCCCGGACTAGACGAGGGGAGTGAGCAGTTCTTC.